These 9 T cell receptor beta chains were sequenced from one sample in a study of blood T cell repertoires in COVID-19. Using immunoSEQ multiplex PCR, the repertoire was profiled, and TCRdb retains in-frame clones only, with some absent. The sample consists of about 210,000 clones, about 89% of them appearing once. Sequenced sample: peripheral blood. The origin of the receptors is a woman in her forties with acute or convalescent COVID-19.

The rearrangement links TRBV5-1 to TRBJ1-2, with TRBD1 matching 7 bases. The V segment lost 4 bases and the J segment 5 bases; nucleotides outside the gene matches: 8. Germline CDR1 SGHRS, CDR2 YFSETQ. There are 14 residues in the CDR3. CDR3 amino acids: CASSLGQPGYGYTF. For the CDR3, the DNA is TGCGCCAGCAGCCTGGGACAGCCAGGATATGGCTACACCTTC.

Points on this clone: This sample includes further DNA sequences coding for the same CDR3. The chain employs TRBV6-5 and TRBJ1-3; D possibly corresponds to TRBD1 (5 bases). With 6 bases removed from V and 0 bases from J, the gap between germline ends came to 9 bases. CDR3 length: 14 residues. CDR1 MNHEY and CDR2 SVGAGI come from the germline V gene. CDR3 coding DNA: TGTGCCAGCAGGGGGCTAACCTCTGGAAACACCATATATTTT. This translates into CASRGLTSGNTIYF.

The chain links TRBV6-5 to TRBJ1-1; TRBD1 agrees at 8 bases. Per the germline V gene, CDR1 is MNHEY and CDR2 is SVGAGI. CDR3 length equals 14 residues. The trim removed 6 bases at V and 3 bases at J, leaving 6 bases unmatched. CDR3 coding DNA: TGTGCCAGCAGCCGGACAGGGATTTACACTGAAGCTTTCTTT. It yields the protein CASSRTGIYTEAFF.

The chain combines TRBV10-3 with TRBJ2-3; 10 bases fit TRBD1. CDR1 ENHRY and CDR2 SYGVKD come from the germline V gene. CDR3 size: 15 residues. Trimming at V came to 0 bases and at J to 4 bases, leaving 1 base not matched to a gene. The CDR3 nucleotides are TGTGCCATCAGTGAGTCCGGACAGGGGGCAGATACGCAGTATTTT. It translates to CAISESGQGADTQYF.

The chain uses TRBV20-1 and TRBJ1-4; D not certain. Germline assignment: CDR1 DFQATT and CDR2 SNEGSKA (reference sequence). The CDR3 sequence is 15 residues long. The ends were cut back, 3 bases at V and 3 bases at J, with 14 bases in the middle. The CDR3 protein is CSASRTDVSNEKLFF. The CDR3 nucleotides read TGCAGTGCTAGTCGCACAGACGTTTCTAATGAAAAACTGTTTTTT.

A single count supports this clone. The V and J genes are TRBV5-1 and TRBJ2-5, with D possibly matching TRBD2 (6 bases). The length of the CDR3 is 13 residues. V was clipped by 3 bases and J by 3 bases, with 9 bases between them. CDR1 is SGHRS, CDR2 YFSETQ, per germline. CDR3 protein: CASSWTGEETQYF. The CDR3 DNA reads as TGCGCCAGCAGCTGGACGGGGGAAGAGACCCAGTACTTC.

The chain links TRBV28 to TRBJ1-5, with TRBD1 as a possible D gene (6 bases). Germline CDR1 is MDHEN and CDR2 is SYDVKM. This CDR3 spans 15 amino acids. Trimming took off 3 bases at V and 3 bases at J, with 12 bases between the two ends. CDR3 loop: CASSLLYRVNQPQHF. The CDR3 DNA follows: TGTGCCAGCAGTTTGTTATACAGGGTCAATCAGCCCCAGCATTTT. Variable domain in full (rest from reference TRBV28 and TRBJ1-5): DVKVTQSSRYLVKRTGEKVFLECVQDMDHENMFWYRQDPGLGLRLIYFSYDVKMKEKGDIPEGYSVSREKKERFSLILESASTNQTSMYLCASSLLYRVNQPQHFGDGTRLSIL.

V gene TRBV7-9 combines with J gene TRBJ1-5, with a possible D match to TRBD1 (6 bases). Germline loops: CDR1 SEHNR, CDR2 FQNEAQ (reference sequence). The CDR3 loop spans 16 amino acids. V shed 1 base and J shed 0 bases, with 10 bases lying between them. CDR3 in amino acids: CASSLGTGSSNQPQHF. CDR3 coding DNA: TGTGCCAGCAGCTTAGGCACAGGGAGTAGCAATCAGCCCCAGCATTTT.

The chain combines TRBV11-2 with TRBJ2-3; 9 bases are shared with TRBD1. The CDR3 totals 13 residues. Germline V gives CDR1 SGHAT, CDR2 FQNNGV. The V gene end was trimmed by 4 bases and the J gene end by 7 bases; junction bases not matched to a gene: 3. CDR3 sequence: CASSSDRGYTQYF. The CDR3 bases are TGTGCCAGCAGCTCGGACAGGGGTTATACGCAGTATTTT.